Shown below are 10 T cell receptor beta chains from a single sample sequenced in a study of CD8+ T cells in alopecia areata. RNA extraction and reverse transcription yielded cDNA as sequencing template. Sequencing was performed with immunoSEQ multiplex PCR; in TCRdb, only in-frame clones are kept and a portion is missing. The data show about 160,000 clones, over 80% seen once. The sample in question was CD8+ T cells sorted from blood, obtained at week 0. These TCRs come from a human donor with alopecia areata.

This rearrangement joins TRBV9 to TRBJ2-7, with TRBD1 as a possible D gene (5 bases). Germline V gene lookup returns CDR1 SGDLS and CDR2 YYNGEE. CDR3 length: 15 amino acids. Trimming took off 3 bases at V and 0 bases at J, with 13 bases between the two ends. The DNA of the CDR3 is TGTGCCAGCAGCGAGGGGATTTCGACCTCCTACGAGCAGTACTTC. Translating gives CASSEGISTSYEQYF.

J is TRBJ2-2 and V is TRBV7-3; 12 nucleotides align to TRBD2. V shed 5 bases, J shed 5 bases, and the junction held 6 bases outside the gene matches. Germline CDR1 reads SGHTA; CDR2 reads FQGTGA. This CDR3 is 16 amino acids long. CDR3: CASSLLAGGRTGELFF. CDR3 DNA sequence: TGTGCCAGCAGCCTACTAGCGGGAGGTCGGACCGGGGAGCTGTTTTTT.

Remarks on this clone: This may come from a read error, since a much larger clone is one base off. The CDR3 region is CASSYSGTDTQYF. CDR3 bases: TGTGCCAGCAGTTACTCTGGCACAGATACGCAGTATTTT. This chain links TRBV6-5 with TRBJ2-3, with D uncertain. The V end was cut by 0 bases, the J end by 1 base, with 2 bases between. The CDR3 totals 13 residues. In germline, CDR1 is MNHEY, CDR2 SVGAGI.

The CDR3 coding sequence is TGCGCCAGCAGCCAGGATCTAGCGGGAGAAGATACGCAGTATTTT. Protein sequence: CASSQDLAGEDTQYF. The chain employs TRBV4-1 and TRBJ2-3; 10 nucleotides match TRBD2. V trimming: 3 bases; J trimming: 5 bases; junction bases outside the gene matches: 5. Germline V gene sequence: CDR1 MGHRA, CDR2 YSYEKL. CDR3 size: 15 residues.

This rearrangement joins TRBV21-1 to TRBJ2-3; TRBD1 is the table's D call and was not checked against the DNA. TRBV21-1 constitutes a pseudogene. The CDR3 has 13 residues. The CDR3 protein is CASSKDMTDTQYF. In DNA form, the CDR3 reads TGTGCCAGCAGCAAAGACATGACAGATACGCAGTATTTT.

The V call is TRBV30, the J call TRBJ2-7; TRBD1 agrees at 11 bases. Germline CDR1 and CDR2: GTSNPN and SVGIG (reference sequence). V lost 5 bases, J lost 2 bases, and 2 bases stayed unmatched. This CDR3 comprises 13 residues. CDR3 region: CAWGTGGAYEQYF. CDR3 DNA sequence: TGTGCCTGGGGGACAGGGGGGGCCTACGAGCAGTACTTC. Together with reference TRBV30 and TRBJ2-7, the CDR3 gives the full variable domain: SQTIHQWPATLVQPVGSPLSLECTVEGTSNPNLYWYRQAAGRGLQLLFYSVGIGQISSEVPQNLSASRPQDRQFILSSKKLLLSDSGFYLCAWGTGGAYEQYFGPGTRLTVT.

The chain joins TRBV7-9 to TRBJ2-7, with TRBD2 matching over 10 bases. Germline V gene lookup returns CDR1 SEHNR and CDR2 FQNEAQ (reference sequence). The ends lost 5 bases at V and 4 bases at J; junction bases unmatched: 8. This CDR3 has 15 residues. CDR3 coding DNA: TGTGCCAGCAGCGCTTGGACTAGCGGCTCATACGAGCAGTACTTC. Translating it yields CASSAWTSGSYEQYF.

The gene calls are TRBV12-5 and TRBJ2-1; the D gene could be TRBD1 or TRBD2 (5 bases each). V was pared by 3 bases and J by 0 bases, with 9 bases between. Germline CDR1 reads LGHNT; CDR2 reads FRNRAP. The CDR3 spans 15 residues. The CDR3 DNA is TGTGCTAGTGGTTTAACAGGACTCTCCTACAATGAGCAGTTCTTC. Its translation: CASGLTGLSYNEQFF.

This clone was recorded a few times. The chain couples TRBV6-6 to TRBJ2-3; D is uncertain. Germline V CDR1 and CDR2: MNHNY, SVGAGI (reference sequence). This CDR3 is 14 amino acids long. V was trimmed by 6 bases and J by 2 bases, leaving 12 bases between them. CDR3: CASSPDGYTDTQYF. The CDR3 DNA sequence: TGTGCCAGCAGCCCCGACGGTTACACAGATACGCAGTATTTT.

This clone was counted once. V and J are TRBV7-9 and TRBJ1-4; TRBD1 is a possible D gene (5 bases). Germline V lookup: CDR1 SEHNR, CDR2 FQNEAQ (reference sequence). Trimming cost V 3 bases and J 5 bases, with 16 bases left between them. This CDR3 spans 16 amino acids. CDR3 in amino acids: CASSFVGAASNEKLFF. CDR3 nucleotide sequence: TGTGCCAGCAGCTTCGTCGGGGCAGCCTCGAATGAAAAACTGTTTTTT.